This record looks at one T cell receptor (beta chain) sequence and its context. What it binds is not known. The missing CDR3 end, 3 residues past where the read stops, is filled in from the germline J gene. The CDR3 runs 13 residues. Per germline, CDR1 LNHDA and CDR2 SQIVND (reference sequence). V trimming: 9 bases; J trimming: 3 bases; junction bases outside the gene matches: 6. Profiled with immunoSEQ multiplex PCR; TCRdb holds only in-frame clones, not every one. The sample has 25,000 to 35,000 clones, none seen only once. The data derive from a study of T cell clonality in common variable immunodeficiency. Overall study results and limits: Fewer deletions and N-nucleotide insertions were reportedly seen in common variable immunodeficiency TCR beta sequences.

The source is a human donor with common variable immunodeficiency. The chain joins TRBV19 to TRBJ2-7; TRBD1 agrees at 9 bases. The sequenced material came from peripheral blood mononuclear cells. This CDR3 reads CASRDRVNYEQYF. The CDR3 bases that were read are TGTGCCAGCCGGGACAGGGTCAACTACGAG.